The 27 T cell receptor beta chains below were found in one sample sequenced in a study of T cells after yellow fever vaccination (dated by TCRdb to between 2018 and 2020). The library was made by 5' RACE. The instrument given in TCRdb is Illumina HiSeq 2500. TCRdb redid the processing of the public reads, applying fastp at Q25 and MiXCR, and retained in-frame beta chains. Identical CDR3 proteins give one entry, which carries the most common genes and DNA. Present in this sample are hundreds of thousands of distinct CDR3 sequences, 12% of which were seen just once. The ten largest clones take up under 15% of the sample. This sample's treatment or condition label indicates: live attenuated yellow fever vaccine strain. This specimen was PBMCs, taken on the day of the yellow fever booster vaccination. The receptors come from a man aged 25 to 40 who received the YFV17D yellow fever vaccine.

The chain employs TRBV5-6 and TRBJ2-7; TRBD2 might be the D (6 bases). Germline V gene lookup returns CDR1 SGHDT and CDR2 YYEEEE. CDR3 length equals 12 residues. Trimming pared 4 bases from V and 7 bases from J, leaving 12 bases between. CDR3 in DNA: TGTGCCAGCAGCGGAGGGACTCTGGAGCAGTACTTC. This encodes CASSGGTLEQYF.

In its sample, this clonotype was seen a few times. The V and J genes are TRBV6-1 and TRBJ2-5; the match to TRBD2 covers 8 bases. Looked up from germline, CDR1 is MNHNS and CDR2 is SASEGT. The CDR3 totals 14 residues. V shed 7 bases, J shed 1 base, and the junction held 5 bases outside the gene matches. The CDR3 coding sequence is TGTGCCAGCAAATATAGCGGGACCCAAGAGACCCAGTACTTC. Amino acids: CASKYSGTQETQYF.

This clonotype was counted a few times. DNA of the CDR3: TGCAGTGCTAGAGATCTTGGCGGGAGGTGGAATGAGCAGTTCTTC. Protein: CSARDLGGRWNEQFF. V usage is TRBV20-1 and J usage is TRBJ2-1, with 8 bases fitting TRBD2. Germline V CDR1 and CDR2: DFQATT, SNEGSKA (reference sequence). There are 15 residues in the CDR3. The ends lost 0 bases at V and 7 bases at J; junction bases unmatched: 8.

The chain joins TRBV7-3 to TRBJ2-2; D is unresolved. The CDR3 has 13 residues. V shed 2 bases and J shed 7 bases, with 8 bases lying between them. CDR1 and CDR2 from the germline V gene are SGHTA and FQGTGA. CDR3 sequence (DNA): TGTGCCAGCAGCTTATTGGGGATCGGGGAGCTGTTTTTT. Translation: CASSLLGIGELFF. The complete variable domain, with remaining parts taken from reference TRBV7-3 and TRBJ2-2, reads GAGVSQTPSNKVTEKGKYVELRCDPISGHTALYWYRQSLGQGPEFLIYFQGTGAADDSGLPNDRFFAVRPEGSVSTLKIQRTERGDSAVYLCASSLLGIGELFFGEGSRLTVL.

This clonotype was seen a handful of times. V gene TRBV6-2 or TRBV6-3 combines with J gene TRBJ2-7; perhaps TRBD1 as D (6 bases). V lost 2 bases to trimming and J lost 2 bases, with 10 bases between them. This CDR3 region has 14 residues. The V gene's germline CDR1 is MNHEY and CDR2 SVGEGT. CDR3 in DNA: TGTGCCAGCAGTTACAGGGGGTACACCTACGAGCAGTACTTC. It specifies CASSYRGYTYEQYF.

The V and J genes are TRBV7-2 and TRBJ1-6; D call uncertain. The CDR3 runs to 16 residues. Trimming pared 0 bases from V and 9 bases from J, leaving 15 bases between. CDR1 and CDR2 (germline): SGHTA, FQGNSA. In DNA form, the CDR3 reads TGTGCCAGCAGCTTAGCTCCGACGCCCTTACTTTCACCCCTCCACTTT. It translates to CASSLAPTPLLSPLHF.

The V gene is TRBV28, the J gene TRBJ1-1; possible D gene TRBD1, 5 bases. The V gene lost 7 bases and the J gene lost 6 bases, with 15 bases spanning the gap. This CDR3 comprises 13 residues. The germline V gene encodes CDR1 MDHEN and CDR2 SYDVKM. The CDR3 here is CASTLGGRAEAFF. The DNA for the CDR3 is TGTGCCAGCACCCTTGGGGGGAGGGCTGAAGCTTTCTTT. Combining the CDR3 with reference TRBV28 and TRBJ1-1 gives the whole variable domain DVKVTQSSRYLVKRTGEKVFLECVQDMDHENMFWYRQDPGLGLRLIYFSYDVKMKEKGDIPEGYSVSREKKERFSLILESASTNQTSMYLCASTLGGRAEAFFGQGTRLTVV.

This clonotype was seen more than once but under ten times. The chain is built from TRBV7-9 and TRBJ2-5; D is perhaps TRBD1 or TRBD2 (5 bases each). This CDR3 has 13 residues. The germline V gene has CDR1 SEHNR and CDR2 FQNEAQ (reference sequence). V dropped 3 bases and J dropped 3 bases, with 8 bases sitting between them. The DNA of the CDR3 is TGTGCCAGCAGCTTGGGGACGAAAGAGACCCAGTACTTC. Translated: CASSLGTKETQYF.

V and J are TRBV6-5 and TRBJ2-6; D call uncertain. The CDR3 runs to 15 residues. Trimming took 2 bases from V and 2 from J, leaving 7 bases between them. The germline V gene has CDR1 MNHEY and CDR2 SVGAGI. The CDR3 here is CASSYGSPGANVLTF. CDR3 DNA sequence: TGTGCCAGCAGTTACGGGTCTCCTGGGGCCAACGTCCTGACTTTC.

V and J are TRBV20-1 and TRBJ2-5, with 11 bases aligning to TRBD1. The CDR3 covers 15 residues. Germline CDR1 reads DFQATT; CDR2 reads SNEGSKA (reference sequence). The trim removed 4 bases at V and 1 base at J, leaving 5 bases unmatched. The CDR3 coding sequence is TGCAGTGCTACGGGGACAGGGGGTCTCCAAGAGACCCAGTACTTC. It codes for CSATGTGGLQETQYF.

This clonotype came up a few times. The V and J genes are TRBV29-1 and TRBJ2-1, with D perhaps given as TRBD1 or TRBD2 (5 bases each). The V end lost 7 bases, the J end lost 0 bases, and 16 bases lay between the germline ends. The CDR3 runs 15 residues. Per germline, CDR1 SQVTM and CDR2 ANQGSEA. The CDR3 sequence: CSGNRDPSSYNEQFF. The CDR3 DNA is TGCAGCGGAAACCGGGACCCAAGCTCCTACAATGAGCAGTTCTTC.

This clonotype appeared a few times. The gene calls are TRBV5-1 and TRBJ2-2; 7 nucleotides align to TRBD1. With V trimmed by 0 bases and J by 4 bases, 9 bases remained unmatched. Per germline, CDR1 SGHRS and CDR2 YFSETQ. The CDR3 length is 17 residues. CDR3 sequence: CASSLETGLIGTGELFF. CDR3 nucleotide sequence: TGCGCCAGCAGCTTGGAGACAGGGTTAATAGGCACCGGGGAGCTGTTTTTT.

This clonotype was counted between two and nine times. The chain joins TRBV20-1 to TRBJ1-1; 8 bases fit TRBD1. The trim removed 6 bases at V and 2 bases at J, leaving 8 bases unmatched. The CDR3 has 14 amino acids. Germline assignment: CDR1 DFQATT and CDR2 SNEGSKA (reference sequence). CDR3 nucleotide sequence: TGCAGTGCCGCTAGGGGACAGGTAAACACTGAAGCTTTCTTT. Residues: CSAARGQVNTEAFF.

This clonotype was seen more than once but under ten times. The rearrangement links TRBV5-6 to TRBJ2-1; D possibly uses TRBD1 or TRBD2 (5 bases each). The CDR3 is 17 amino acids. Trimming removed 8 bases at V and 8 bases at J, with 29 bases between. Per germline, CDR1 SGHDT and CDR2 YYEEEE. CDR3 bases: TGTGCCAGAATAGTCCGAAAAGGGACCCCCGATGTCGATGAGCAGTTCTTC. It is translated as CARIVRKGTPDVDEQFF.

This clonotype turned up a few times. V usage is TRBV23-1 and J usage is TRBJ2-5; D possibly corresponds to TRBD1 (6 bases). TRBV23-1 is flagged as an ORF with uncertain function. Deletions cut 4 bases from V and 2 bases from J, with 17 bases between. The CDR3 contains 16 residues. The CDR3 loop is CASSPDRDTRQETQYF. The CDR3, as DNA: TGCGCCAGCAGTCCGGATCGGGACACCCGACAAGAGACCCAGTACTTC.

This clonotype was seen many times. CDR3 sequence reads: CASTGDSGATDTQYF. The CDR3 coding sequence is TGCGCCAGCACCGGAGATAGCGGGGCCACAGATACGCAGTATTTT. The chain couples TRBV5-1 to TRBJ2-3; 8 nucleotides line up with TRBD2. V was pared by 6 bases and J by 2 bases, with 8 bases of the junction left unmatched. Germline V gives CDR1 SGHRS, CDR2 YFSETQ. The CDR3 extends over 15 amino acids. The full variable domain, in which reference TRBV5-1 and TRBJ2-3 provide the parts outside the CDR3, is KAGVTQTPRYLIKTRGQQVTLSCSPISGHRSVSWYQQTPGQGLQFLFEYFSETQRNKGNFPGRFSGRQFSNSRSEMNVSTLELGDSALYLCASTGDSGATDTQYFGPGTRLTVL.

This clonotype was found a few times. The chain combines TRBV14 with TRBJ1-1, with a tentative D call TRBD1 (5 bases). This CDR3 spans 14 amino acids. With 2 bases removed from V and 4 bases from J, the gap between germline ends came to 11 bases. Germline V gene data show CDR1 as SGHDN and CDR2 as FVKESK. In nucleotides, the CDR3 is TGTGCCAGCAGCCAACTTAATGGGGGCACTGAAGCTTTCTTT. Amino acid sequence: CASSQLNGGTEAFF.

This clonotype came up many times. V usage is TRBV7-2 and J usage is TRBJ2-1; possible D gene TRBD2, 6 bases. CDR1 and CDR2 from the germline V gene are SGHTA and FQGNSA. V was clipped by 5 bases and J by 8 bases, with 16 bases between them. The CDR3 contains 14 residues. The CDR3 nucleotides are TGTGCCAGCAGCCCAAGACTAGTTCGTGATGAGCAGTTCTTC. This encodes CASSPRLVRDEQFF.

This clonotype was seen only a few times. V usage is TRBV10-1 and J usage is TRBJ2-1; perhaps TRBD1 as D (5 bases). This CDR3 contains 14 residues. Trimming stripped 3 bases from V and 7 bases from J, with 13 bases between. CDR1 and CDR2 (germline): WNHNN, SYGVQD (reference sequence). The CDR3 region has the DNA TGCGCCAGCAGTGACAGGGCATGGGGAAATGAGCAGTTCTTC. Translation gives CASSDRAWGNEQFF.

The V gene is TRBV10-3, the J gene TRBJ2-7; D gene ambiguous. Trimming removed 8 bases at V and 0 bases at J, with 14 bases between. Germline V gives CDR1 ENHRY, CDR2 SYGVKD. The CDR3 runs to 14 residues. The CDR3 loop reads CAISSARSSYEQYF. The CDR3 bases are TGTGCCATCTCAAGCGCTCGCAGCTCCTACGAGCAGTACTTC.

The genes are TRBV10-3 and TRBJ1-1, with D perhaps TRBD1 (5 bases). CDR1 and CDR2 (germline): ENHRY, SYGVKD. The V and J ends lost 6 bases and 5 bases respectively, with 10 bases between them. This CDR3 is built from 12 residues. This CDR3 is CAIRRTGTEAFF. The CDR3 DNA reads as TGTGCCATCAGGCGAACAGGTACTGAAGCTTTCTTT.

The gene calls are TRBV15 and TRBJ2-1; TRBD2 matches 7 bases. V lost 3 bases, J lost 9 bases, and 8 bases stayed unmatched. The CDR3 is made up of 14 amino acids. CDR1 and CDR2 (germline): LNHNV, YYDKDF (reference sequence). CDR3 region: CATSRTAGIIEQFF. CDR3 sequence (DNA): TGTGCCACCAGCAGGACAGCGGGAATAATTGAGCAGTTCTTC.

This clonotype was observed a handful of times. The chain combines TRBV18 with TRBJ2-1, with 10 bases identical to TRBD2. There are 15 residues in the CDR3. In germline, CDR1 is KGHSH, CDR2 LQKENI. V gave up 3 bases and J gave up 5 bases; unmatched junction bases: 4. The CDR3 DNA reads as TGTGCCAGCTCACCGCTAGCGGGAGCCGACAATGAGCAGTTCTTC. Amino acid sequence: CASSPLAGADNEQFF.

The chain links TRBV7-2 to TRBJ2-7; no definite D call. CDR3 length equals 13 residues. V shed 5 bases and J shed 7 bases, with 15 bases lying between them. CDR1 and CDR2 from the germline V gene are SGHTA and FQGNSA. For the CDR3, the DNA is TGTGCCAGCAGCCCCAATCTGCTCCGTGAGCAGTACTTC. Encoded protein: CASSPNLLREQYF.

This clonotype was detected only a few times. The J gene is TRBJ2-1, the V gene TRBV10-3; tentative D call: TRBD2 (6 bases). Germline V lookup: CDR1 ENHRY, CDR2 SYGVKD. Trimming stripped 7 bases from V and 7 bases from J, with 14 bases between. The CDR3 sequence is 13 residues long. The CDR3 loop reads CAITSGGRNEQFF. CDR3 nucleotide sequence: TGTGCCATCACCAGTGGGGGGAGGAATGAGCAGTTCTTC.

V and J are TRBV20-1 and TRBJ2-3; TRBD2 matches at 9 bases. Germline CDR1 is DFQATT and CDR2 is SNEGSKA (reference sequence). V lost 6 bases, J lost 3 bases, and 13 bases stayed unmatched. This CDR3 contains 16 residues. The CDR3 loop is CSAPVTTSGRTDTQYF. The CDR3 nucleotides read TGCAGTGCCCCTGTAACGACGAGCGGGAGGACAGATACGCAGTATTTT.

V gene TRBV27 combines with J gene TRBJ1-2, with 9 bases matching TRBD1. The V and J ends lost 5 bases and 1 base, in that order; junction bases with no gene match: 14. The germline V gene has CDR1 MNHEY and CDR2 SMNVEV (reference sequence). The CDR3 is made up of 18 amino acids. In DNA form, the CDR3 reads TGTGCCAGCAGTCCGGGACAGGGTTTGAGCAACCGTAACTATGGCTACACCTTC. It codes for CASSPGQGLSNRNYGYTF.